Listed here are 21 T cell receptor beta chains from one sample, sequenced in a study of shared clonotypes between healthy human individuals. The repertoire was sequenced with immunoSEQ multiplex PCR; TCRdb's copy has only in-frame clones and lacks some. In the table there are about 110,000 clones, about 70% of which are singletons. Source material: memory CD8+ T cells sorted from blood. The subset was: CD45RO+ cells pooled with CCR7-negative TemRA cells. The receptor source for this set is a woman aged 25 to 39 in good health.

This rearrangement joins TRBV2 to TRBJ2-1; D perhaps matches TRBD2 (5 bases). The germline gives CDR1 SNHLY, CDR2 FYNNEI. CDR3 size: 17 residues. Trimming removed 4 bases from V and 8 bases from J, with 24 bases in between. The CDR3 protein is CASSGHYRDISGYEQFF. The CDR3 nucleotides are TGTGCCAGCAGTGGCCATTACCGGGATATCAGCGGCTATGAGCAGTTCTTC.

There are a few counts of this clone. The chain couples TRBV19 to TRBJ1-5, with TRBD1 matching 7 bases. V shed 6 bases and J 11 bases; nucleotides not matched to a gene: 13. The CDR3 is made up of 14 amino acids. The germline V gene has CDR1 LNHDA and CDR2 SQIVND (reference sequence). The CDR3 bases are TGTGCCAGTAGCCCCACAGGTTCCACAGGGGCCCAGCATTTT. Protein sequence: CASSPTGSTGAQHF.

J is TRBJ2-2 and V is TRBV6-4; TRBD1 matches at 10 bases. The CDR3 totals 16 residues. Germline-derived CDR1 and CDR2 are MRHNA and SNTAGT. Trimming took 2 bases from V and 5 from J; bases not matched to a gene: 5. Here the CDR3 reads CASSDGGQGGTGELFF. The CDR3 region has the DNA TGTGCCAGCAGTGACGGTGGACAGGGGGGAACCGGGGAGCTGTTTTTT.

This clone was counted only a few times. One end of the junction is discordant with germline, which a read error may explain. CDR3 bases: TGCGCCAGCAGCCAAGAGCGGGGGCTACCTTCCTCCGAGCAGTACTTC. This gives the protein CASSQERGLPSSEQYF. V usage is TRBV4-1 and J usage is TRBJ2-7; possible D gene TRBD2, 7 bases. There are 16 residues in the CDR3. From germline, CDR1 is MGHRA and CDR2 YSYEKL.

The genes are TRBV6-4 and TRBJ2-3; tentative D call: TRBD1 (6 bases). The CDR3 runs to 15 residues. V was pared by 6 bases and J by 0 bases, with 13 bases between. Germline V gene data show CDR1 as MRHNA and CDR2 as SNTAGT. The CDR3 DNA follows: TGTGCCAGCAGCCGGAGGACAGCTAGCACAGATACGCAGTATTTT. Residues: CASSRRTASTDTQYF.

This sequence joins TRBV9 and TRBJ1-1; D is undetermined. The germline V gene has CDR1 SGDLS and CDR2 YYNGEE. Trimming pared 5 bases from V and 2 bases from J, leaving 16 bases between. The CDR3 runs 15 residues. CDR3: CASSFNLFPNTEAFF. The CDR3 DNA reads TGTGCCAGCAGTTTTAATTTGTTTCCTAACACTGAAGCTTTCTTT.

The chain couples TRBV6-1 to TRBJ2-7; D perhaps matches TRBD1 (5 bases). The CDR3 covers 15 residues. V lost 1 base to trimming and J lost 7 bases, with 17 bases between them. Per germline, CDR1 MNHNS and CDR2 SASEGT. CDR3 amino acids: CASSEVVTGAREQYF. The DNA for the CDR3 is TGTGCCAGCAGTGAAGTAGTGACTGGGGCACGGGAGCAGTACTTC.

J is TRBJ1-2 and V is TRBV5-1; no firm D call. This CDR3 region has 16 residues. CDR1 and CDR2 from the germline V gene are SGHRS and YFSETQ. The V and J ends lost 3 bases and 4 bases respectively, with 19 bases between them. The DNA for the CDR3 is TGCGCCAGCAGCTCCCCCCTCGGACCGTTCCCCTATGGCTACACCTTC. Protein: CASSSPLGPFPYGYTF.

CDR3 sequence reads: CASSYLQGAYEQYF. CDR3 bases: TGTGCCAGCAGTTACCTACAGGGTGCCTACGAGCAGTACTTC. The chain links TRBV5-4 to TRBJ2-7; D possibly corresponds to TRBD1 (6 bases). Germline V gene sequence: CDR1 SGHNT, CDR2 YYREEE (reference sequence). This CDR3 is built from 14 residues. Trimming stripped 5 bases from V and 2 bases from J, with 14 bases between.

This clone was detected only a few times. The rearrangement uses TRBV15 and TRBJ1-1; no firm D call. The germline CDR1 and CDR2 sequences are LNHNV and YYDKDF (reference sequence). The CDR3 contains 15 residues. V was trimmed by 3 bases and J by 1 base, leaving 12 bases between them. The CDR3 sequence is CATSRFYGENTEAFF. The CDR3 DNA reads TGTGCCACCAGCAGGTTTTATGGGGAGAACACTGAAGCTTTCTTT.

In its sample, this clone was seen a few times. The chain has TRBV25-1 and TRBJ2-2, with D tentatively TRBD1 or TRBD2 (5 bases each). This CDR3 spans 14 amino acids. Per germline, CDR1 MGHDK and CDR2 SYGVNS. Trimming took 3 bases from V and 3 from J, leaving 8 bases between them. CDR3 DNA sequence: TGTGCCAGCAGTGAGGGGCGGGACACCGGGGAGCTGTTTTTT. Amino acid sequence: CASSEGRDTGELFF.

The chain employs TRBV5-1 and TRBJ1-1, with TRBD1 as a possible D gene (6 bases). This CDR3 is 16 amino acids long. Germline CDR1 SGHRS, CDR2 YFSETQ. V dropped 0 bases and J dropped 0 bases, with 12 bases sitting between them. CDR3 amino acids: CASSLVQGYMNTEAFF. CDR3 bases: TGCGCCAGCAGCTTGGTGCAGGGGTACATGAACACTGAAGCTTTCTTT.

In this sample, this clone turned up a few times. The V and J genes are TRBV27 and TRBJ1-1; TRBD1 agrees at 8 bases. Germline CDR1 MNHEY, CDR2 SMNVEV (reference sequence). The CDR3 spans 15 residues. V trimming: 5 bases; J trimming: 3 bases; junction bases outside the gene matches: 8. CDR3 bases: TGTGCCAGCAGTGGGTTTAGGGACAGGCACACTGAAGCTTTCTTT. Its translation: CASSGFRDRHTEAFF.

This clone was found a few times. J is TRBJ1-5 and V is TRBV27; TRBD1 might be the D (5 bases). The V gene's germline CDR1 is MNHEY and CDR2 SMNVEV (reference sequence). V lost 5 bases and J lost 3, with 11 bases in between. CDR3 length: 14 residues. Here the CDR3 reads CASSLGTANQPQHF. The CDR3 DNA reads TGTGCCAGCAGTCTCGGGACGGCCAATCAGCCCCAGCATTTT.

This clone occurred once. CDR3 residues: CASSQGLSASIRRFFGRNEQFF. Here the CDR3 DNA reads TGCGCCAGCAGCCAAGGTTTGTCGGCCTCCATAAGACGATTCTTTGGTAGGAATGAGCAGTTCTTC. The rearrangement links TRBV4-1 to TRBJ2-1, with D hard to call. Germline V gene sequence: CDR1 MGHRA, CDR2 YSYEKL. Trimming stripped 1 base from V and 7 bases from J, with 35 bases between. CDR3 length: 22 residues.

This clone was picked up many times. For the CDR3, the DNA is TGTGCCAGCGAGGGTGGCGCCCCGACCTGGGGCACCGGGGAGCTGTTTTTT. This gives the protein CASEGGAPTWGTGELFF. The chain links TRBV28 to TRBJ2-2, with D possibly being TRBD2 (5 bases). Germline V CDR1 and CDR2: MDHEN, SYDVKM. The CDR3 runs 17 residues. Trimming removed 8 bases from V and 4 bases from J, with 23 bases in between.

This chain joins TRBV27 and TRBJ2-5, with D perhaps TRBD1 (5 bases). The assigned J gene may be wrong: the sequence end matches TRBJ2-7 better. Germline V gene sequence: CDR1 MNHEY, CDR2 SMNVEV (reference sequence). The CDR3 sequence is 12 residues long. The DNA for the CDR3 is TGTGCCAGCAGTTTGTCAGGGCTCGAGCAGTACTTC. Its protein product is CASSLSGLEQYF.

This clone appeared many times. V usage is TRBV6-4 and J usage is TRBJ2-3; TRBD2 matches 10 bases. J lost 4 bases, V lost 2 bases, and 6 bases had no gene match. Germline-derived CDR1 and CDR2 are MRHNA and SNTAGT. This CDR3 is built from 16 residues. The CDR3 DNA is TGTGCCAGCAGTGACCTAGCGGGAGAAGGGGCAGATACGCAGTATTTT. This codes for CASSDLAGEGADTQYF.

This clone was observed a few times. Other nucleotide sequences in the sample specify the same CDR3. The chain recombines TRBV20-1 with TRBJ1-1; D gene ambiguous. The CDR3 loop spans 11 amino acids. CDR1 DFQATT and CDR2 SNEGSKA come from the germline V gene (reference sequence). V was cut by 5 bases and J by 0 bases, with 4 bases left in between. In DNA form, the CDR3 reads TGCAGTGCTCAGGTGAACACTGAAGCTTTCTTT. As protein: CSAQVNTEAFF.

This clone has more than one count but fewer than ten. V is TRBV6-1 and J is TRBJ2-7; 11 positions agree with TRBD1. The CDR3 is made up of 16 amino acids. Germline trimming cut 2 bases from V and 3 bases from J; bases unmatched to any gene: 6. Germline-derived CDR1 and CDR2 are MNHNS and SASEGT. The CDR3 nucleotides read TGTGCCAGCAGTGAAAGCGCCGGGACAGGGGGCTACGAGCAGTACTTC. Its protein is CASSESAGTGGYEQYF.

This chain connects TRBV5-6 to TRBJ2-7, with D perhaps matching TRBD1 (6 bases). Trimming stripped 4 bases from V and 3 bases from J, with 11 bases between. The CDR3 is made up of 13 amino acids. CDR1 is SGHDT, CDR2 YYEEEE, per germline. The CDR3 reads CASSLGQNYEQYF. DNA for the CDR3: TGTGCCAGCAGCCTCGGACAGAACTACGAGCAGTACTTC.